These 32 T cell receptor beta chains came from one sample sequenced in a study of sequential checkpoint blockade in melanoma. Repertoires were generated with immunoSEQ multiplex PCR, while TCRdb's copy carries only in-frame clones and drops some. The sample yields about 20,000 clones, roughly two thirds seen once. The treatment was: randomized to nivolumab then ipilimumab (arm A) or the reverse (arm B). Sequencing was performed on CD8+ T cells sorted from blood (inferred from file names), taken from a patient given nivolumab and ipilimumab in sequence. These receptors were taken from a human donor with melanoma.

There are a few counts of this clone. The V gene is TRBV5-1, the J gene TRBJ1-3; D remains ambiguous. Germline CDR1 is SGHRS and CDR2 is YFSETQ. CDR3 length: 14 amino acids. Between the trimmed V and J ends, which lost 4 bases and 2 bases, there was a span of 10 bases. CDR3 sequence (DNA): TGCGCCAGCAGCCCCGGGATAACTGGAAACACCATATATTTT. It specifies CASSPGITGNTIYF. Complete variable domain (other parts from reference TRBV5-1 and TRBJ1-3): KAGVTQTPRYLIKTRGQQVTLSCSPISGHRSVSWYQQTPGQGLQFLFEYFSETQRNKGNFPGRFSGRQFSNSRSEMNVSTLELGDSALYLCASSPGITGNTIYFGEGSWLTVV.

This sequence joins TRBV19 and TRBJ2-7; TRBD1 is a possible D gene (5 bases). The CDR3 has 13 amino acids. Trimming removed 5 bases at V and 5 bases at J, with 13 bases between. Germline V gene sequence: CDR1 LNHDA, CDR2 SQIVND (reference sequence). The CDR3, as DNA: TGTGCCAGTAGTCTCCGTGGGGCAGACGAGCAGTACTTC. It encodes CASSLRGADEQYF.

The chain has TRBV13 and TRBJ2-7, with 14 nucleotides matching TRBD2. CDR3 length equals 19 residues. The ends lost 4 bases at V and 5 bases at J; junction bases unmatched: 16. Germline V CDR1 and CDR2: PRHDT, FYEKMQ (reference sequence). The CDR3, as DNA: TGTGCCAGCAGCTCGACAGTGGGGACTAGCGGGAGCTGGAGAAACGAGCAGTACTTC. Translated: CASSSTVGTSGSWRNEQYF.

The chain links TRBV7-9 to TRBJ2-7, with 7 bases matching TRBD1. The CDR3 is 15 amino acids. CDR1 and CDR2 (germline): SEHNR, FQNEAQ (reference sequence). Germline trimming cut 4 bases from V and 0 bases from J; bases unmatched to any gene: 6. The CDR3 bases are TGTGCCAGCAGCTCCCAGAACAGGGGCTCCTACGAGCAGTACTTC. Translated: CASSSQNRGSYEQYF.

CDR3 sequence (DNA): TGTGCCAGCAGTTACCCCGGGACAGAGGGTTACGAGCAGTACTTC. Encoded protein: CASSYPGTEGYEQYF. The chain has TRBV11-3 and TRBJ2-7, with TRBD1 identical over 7 bases. Germline V gives CDR1 SGHNT, CDR2 YENEEA. Germline trimming cut 6 bases from V and 4 bases from J; bases unmatched to any gene: 12. The CDR3 has 15 amino acids.

The chain combines TRBV6-4 with TRBJ2-7; perhaps TRBD2 as D (5 bases). The CDR3 runs to 16 residues. V lost 8 bases and J lost 0, with 20 bases in between. Per the germline V gene, CDR1 is MRHNA and CDR2 is SNTAGT. The CDR3 here is CASLGAGLPPSYEQYF. The CDR3 bases are TGTGCCAGCCTAGGCGCAGGACTCCCACCCTCCTACGAGCAGTACTTC.

This chain connects TRBV11-2 to TRBJ1-5; the D is unclear. The V end was cut by 5 bases, the J end by 2 bases, with 13 bases between. Germline assignment: CDR1 SGHAT and CDR2 FQNNGV. The CDR3 is 15 amino acids. DNA for the CDR3: TGTGCCAGCAGCCGTTCAAGCGAGGGCAATCAGCCCCAGCATTTT. Protein sequence: CASSRSSEGNQPQHF. Combining the CDR3 with reference TRBV11-2 and TRBJ1-5 gives the whole variable domain EAGVAQSPRYKIIEKRQSVAFWCNPISGHATLYWYQQILGQGPKLLIQFQNNGVVDDSQLPKDRFSAERLKGVDSTLKIQPAKLEDSAVYLCASSRSSEGNQPQHFGDGTRLSIL.

The chain is built from TRBV6-4 and TRBJ2-1; TRBD1 matches at 9 bases. With 0 bases clipped from V and 4 bases from J, the junction kept 4 bases outside the gene matches. There are 16 residues in the CDR3. Germline loops: CDR1 MRHNA, CDR2 SNTAGT. As DNA, the CDR3 is TGTGCCAGCAGTGACTCGGGACAGGGAGGGTACAATGAGCAGTTCTTC. Its translation: CASSDSGQGGYNEQFF.

A few counts support this clone. V is TRBV19 and J is TRBJ1-1, with 7 bases matching TRBD1. With 5 bases clipped from V and 4 bases from J, the junction kept 7 bases outside the gene matches. Germline V gene data show CDR1 as LNHDA and CDR2 as SQIVND (reference sequence). There are 14 residues in the CDR3. CDR3 sequence: CASSSTGWATEAFF. In DNA, the CDR3 is TGTGCCAGTAGTTCGACAGGGTGGGCCACTGAAGCTTTCTTT. The whole variable domain, filled in from reference TRBV19 and TRBJ1-1, reads DGGITQSPKYLFRKEGQNVTLSCEQNLNHDAMYWYRQDPGQGLRLIYYSQIVNDFQKGDIAEGYSVSREKKESFPLTVTSAQKNPTAFYLCASSSTGWATEAFFGQGTRLTVV.

This chain uses TRBV4-1 with TRBJ2-6; D gene ambiguous. The germline V and J ends were trimmed by 0 bases and 2 bases, with 8 bases remaining between them. CDR1 MGHRA and CDR2 YSYEKL come from the germline V gene. The CDR3 extends over 16 amino acids. The CDR3 loop reads CASSQEESPGANVLTF. The CDR3 nucleotides are TGCGCCAGCAGCCAAGAAGAGAGCCCTGGGGCCAACGTCCTGACTTTC.

Remarks on this clone: Germline is not matched at one junction end, which may reflect a read error. This chain joins TRBV15 and TRBJ2-7, with D possibly matching TRBD1 (5 bases). CDR1 and CDR2 from the germline V gene are LNHNV and YYDKDF (reference sequence). This CDR3 spans 14 amino acids. CDR3 sequence (DNA): TGTGCTACCAGCAGAGCTGATATACAGGACGAGCAGTACTTC. Its protein product is CATSRADIQDEQYF.

This chain uses TRBV5-4 with TRBJ1-1, with D perhaps TRBD1 (5 bases). The V and J ends lost 3 bases and 1 base respectively, with 10 bases between them. Germline CDR1 reads SGHNT; CDR2 reads YYREEE (reference sequence). There are 14 residues in the CDR3. In DNA form, the CDR3 reads TGTGCCAGCAGCTACGGGGGTACGAACACTGAAGCTTTCTTT. Encoded protein: CASSYGGTNTEAFF. The full variable domain, its missing parts supplied by reference TRBV5-4 and TRBJ1-1, is ETGVTQSPTHLIKTRGQQVTLRCSSQSGHNTVSWYQQALGQGPQFIFQYYREEENGRGNFPPRFSGLQFPNYSSELNVNALELDDSALYLCASSYGGTNTEAFFGQGTRLTVV.

This clone was counted once. The sample contains more than one DNA sequence encoding this CDR3. The V call is TRBV27, the J call TRBJ2-7; 10 bases match TRBD2. V lost 2 bases, J lost 2 bases, and 3 bases stayed unmatched. The CDR3 is 15 amino acids. Germline V lookup: CDR1 MNHEY, CDR2 SMNVEV (reference sequence). The CDR3: CASSLQREGPYEQYF. The CDR3 coding sequence is TGTGCCAGCAGTTTACAGCGGGAGGGCCCCTACGAGCAGTACTTC.

V usage is TRBV28 and J usage is TRBJ2-7, with a possible D match to TRBD1 (6 bases). CDR3 length: 14 residues. Germline CDR1 is MDHEN and CDR2 is SYDVKM. Trimming stripped 5 bases from V and 4 bases from J, with 15 bases between. CDR3 bases: TGTGCCAGCAGTCCGACAGGAGGATCATACGAGCAGTACTTC. Translation gives CASSPTGGSYEQYF.

The chain combines TRBV19 with TRBJ2-7; 10 bases match TRBD1. Unmatched junction bases numbered 9, after V lost 5 bases and J lost 5 bases. Germline CDR1 and CDR2: LNHDA and SQIVND (reference sequence). There are 15 residues in the CDR3. The CDR3 nucleotides read TGTGCCAGTAGTCCTCGACAGGGGGCAATCGACGAGCAGTACTTC. The encoded protein is CASSPRQGAIDEQYF.

The chain joins TRBV27 to TRBJ2-1; TRBD1 matches 11 bases. Germline values: CDR1 MNHEY, CDR2 SMNVEV (reference sequence). V dropped 5 bases and J dropped 6; count of bases not matched to a gene: 9. This CDR3 region has 16 residues. The CDR3 protein is CASSRVGTGGTNEQFF. In DNA form, the CDR3 reads TGTGCCAGCAGTCGAGTAGGGACAGGGGGAACCAATGAGCAGTTCTTC.

This clone was observed a single time. This chain joins TRBV6-1 and TRBJ1-1; the D gene is possibly TRBD1 (5 bases). CDR3 length: 15 residues. From germline, CDR1 is MNHNS and CDR2 SASEGT. V was clipped by 4 bases and J by 6 bases, with 18 bases between them. The CDR3 sequence is CASSVRRDLSPEAFF. In DNA form, the CDR3 reads TGTGCCAGCAGTGTAAGGAGGGACCTCTCGCCTGAAGCTTTCTTT.

The CDR3 DNA follows: TGCGCCAGCAGTCCCTCGGGGGGGGGAGGCTACACCTTC. This sequence encodes CASSPSGGGGYTF. This chain uses TRBV23-1 with TRBJ1-2; D may be TRBD1 (5 bases). TRBV23-1 carries the ORF label, with uncertain function. The CDR3 extends over 13 amino acids. V was clipped by 4 bases and J by 8 bases, with 14 bases between them.

The chain has TRBV15 and TRBJ1-5, with 9 bases that match TRBD1. Germline CDR1 LNHNV, CDR2 YYDKDF (reference sequence). The trim removed 2 bases at V and 2 bases at J, leaving 13 bases unmatched. The CDR3 is 19 residues long. In DNA form, the CDR3 reads TGTGCCACCAGCAGAACTGGGACAGGGAGAGGTTTGGGCAATCAGCCCCAGCATTTT. Amino acids: CATSRTGTGRGLGNQPQHF. Complete variable domain (other parts from reference TRBV15 and TRBJ1-5): DAMVIQNPRYQVTQFGKPVTLSCSQTLNHNVMYWYQQKSSQAPKLLFHYYDKDFNNEADTPDNFQSRRPNTSFCFLDIRSPGLGDTAMYLCATSRTGTGRGLGNQPQHFGDGTRLSIL.

This clone was observed a few times. Because it lacks the conserved phenylalanine or tryptophan at the end, this CDR3 is likely a read error. The DNA is omitted, as the CDR3 cannot be located on it reliably, and the CDR3 follows TCRdb's listing. This chain links TRBV21-1 with TRBJ1-2; the table's D call, TRBD1, was not checked against the DNA. TRBV21-1 is classified as a pseudogene. The CDR3 is made up of 11 amino acids, end residues included. The CDR3: CASSNWDTCWL.

V and J are TRBV11-2 and TRBJ2-7, with TRBD2 matching 8 bases. Germline CDR1 is SGHAT and CDR2 is FQNNGV. The CDR3 totals 17 residues. Losses at the gene ends were 0 bases for V and 0 bases for J; bases not matched to a gene: 7. The CDR3 sequence: CASSLDGGGSLSYEQYF. The CDR3 DNA reads TGTGCCAGCAGCTTAGATGGCGGGGGGTCCCTCTCCTACGAGCAGTACTTC.

The chain employs TRBV5-1 and TRBJ1-2, with 7 positions matching TRBD1. J lost 2 bases, V lost 4 bases, and 5 bases had no gene match. This CDR3 is built from 14 residues. CDR1 is SGHRS and CDR2 is YFSETQ in the germline V gene. The CDR3 DNA reads as TGCGCCAGCAGCCCTGACAGGGCAAACTATGGCTACACCTTC. This codes for CASSPDRANYGYTF.

This chain connects TRBV11-2 to TRBJ2-7; possible D gene TRBD2, 5 bases. V gave up 0 bases and J gave up 0 bases, with 9 bases separating them. CDR3 length: 15 amino acids. Germline V gene data show CDR1 as SGHAT and CDR2 as FQNNGV. CDR3 sequence (DNA): TGTGCCAGCAGCTTAGATACAGCGGCCTCCTACGAGCAGTACTTC. Protein product: CASSLDTAASYEQYF.

The CDR3 loop reads CASSEAPPGQNNSPLHF. CDR3 bases: TGTGCCAGCAGTGAAGCGCCGCCCGGACAGAATAATTCACCCCTCCACTTT. The V and J genes are TRBV2 and TRBJ1-6; a possible D gene is TRBD1 (6 bases). The CDR3 runs to 17 residues. V was shortened by 0 bases and J by 5 bases, with 14 bases between the two germline ends. Germline assignment: CDR1 SNHLY and CDR2 FYNNEI.

This clone was found a few times. Written as DNA, the CDR3 is TGTGCCAGCAGCTTAGTCCAGGGCGGCACTGAAGCTTTCTTT. Its protein is CASSLVQGGTEAFF. J is TRBJ1-1 and V is TRBV7-3; perhaps TRBD1 as D (5 bases). Trimming cost V 2 bases and J 4 bases, with 11 bases left between them. Germline lookup yields CDR1 SGHTA and CDR2 FQGTGA. This CDR3 is built from 14 residues.

The chain uses TRBV13 and TRBJ2-5; possibly TRBD1 for D (5 bases). The J call may be mistaken, given a closer DNA end match to TRBJ2-7. The germline V gene encodes CDR1 PRHDT and CDR2 FYEKMQ (reference sequence). The CDR3 consists of 15 residues. CDR3 nucleotide sequence: TGTGCCAGCAGCCCTTTGGCAGGGATCCCCTACGAGCAGTACTTC. Its translation is CASSPLAGIPYEQYF.

This clone has a handful of counts. This rearrangement joins TRBV10-1 to TRBJ2-7; the D gene is possibly TRBD1 (5 bases). The CDR3 runs to 13 residues. Trimming shortened V by 3 bases and J by 6 bases, and 12 bases separated the two germline ends. Germline loops: CDR1 WNHNN, CDR2 SYGVQD (reference sequence). The CDR3: CASSDPGHSEQYF. CDR3 nucleotide sequence: TGCGCCAGCAGTGACCCCGGACATTCCGAGCAGTACTTC.

The genes are TRBV10-3 and TRBJ1-2; TRBD1 aligns across 7 bases. Germline V gives CDR1 ENHRY, CDR2 SYGVKD. This CDR3 contains 15 residues. Trimming removed 0 bases from V and 2 bases from J; junction bases left unmatched: 3. The CDR3 sequence is CAISESWDSNYGYTF. CDR3 DNA: TGTGCCATCAGTGAGTCGTGGGACAGCAACTATGGCTACACCTTC.

The chain combines TRBV7-9 with TRBJ2-7; D remains ambiguous. In germline, CDR1 is SEHNR, CDR2 FQNEAQ (reference sequence). This CDR3 has 13 amino acids. V lost 2 bases to trimming and J lost 3 bases, with 8 bases between them. CDR3 sequence reads: CASSLSQVYEQYF. The CDR3 nucleotides read TGTGCCAGCAGCTTATCCCAGGTCTACGAGCAGTACTTC.

The chain recombines TRBV19 with TRBJ2-7, with D perhaps matching TRBD2 (5 bases). Trimming stripped 2 bases from V and 6 bases from J, with 11 bases between. This CDR3 has 13 residues. Germline V gene lookup returns CDR1 LNHDA and CDR2 SQIVND (reference sequence). This CDR3 is CASSIKGSGEQYF. Written as DNA, the CDR3 is TGTGCCAGTAGTATAAAAGGGAGCGGCGAGCAGTACTTC.

This chain links TRBV19 with TRBJ1-2; D is undetermined. Germline V gene lookup returns CDR1 LNHDA and CDR2 SQIVND (reference sequence). Trimming took 3 bases from V and 4 from J, leaving 12 bases between them. CDR3 size: 14 residues. CDR3 bases: TGTGCCAGTAGTATTCCCCCCGGCGGCTATGGCTACACCTTC. Its protein product is CASSIPPGGYGYTF.

V gene TRBV21-1 combines with J gene TRBJ1-2; TRBD1, the table's D call, lacks a check against the DNA. TRBV21-1 has pseudogene status. The CDR3 length is 14 residues. This chain's CDR3 is CASSKGTSNYGYTF. CDR3 in DNA: TGTGCCAGCAGCAAAGGGACATCTAACTATGGCTACACCTTC.